Listed below are T cell receptor beta chains from one sample, sequenced in a study of T cells after yellow fever vaccination. Each CDR3 protein is one row after TCRdb ran MiXCR on the 5' RACE reads. Among about 340,000 distinct CDR3 sequences listed, 3% to 4.5% were seen once. Specimen: PBMCs, collected 5 days after the yellow fever booster vaccination. The receptors shown here come from a man between 18 and 35 years old who received the YFV17D yellow fever vaccine. Both conserved end residues are part of each CDR3. Each record gives: D gene, clone size, J gene, V gene, CDR3 protein, CDR3 DNA. A D gene is named only where the DNA matches it firmly. Size values are once, few and many counts, or a class for expanded clones, and some rows have none.

. many TRBJ2-1 TRBV5-1 CASSLATVDEQFF TGCGCCAGCAGCTTGGCCACCGTCGATGAGCAGTTCTTC
. many TRBJ2-1 TRBV24-1 CATRGISGGEQFF TGTGCCACACGGGGCATATCTGGAGGAGAGCAGTTCTTC
. many TRBJ2-5 TRBV11-1 CASSSRGLQETQYF TGTGCCAGCAGCTCGCGGGGGCTACAAGAGACCCAGTACTTC
. many TRBJ1-5 TRBV15 CATSPRRGGVGNQPQHF TGTGCCACCAGCCCGAGGAGGGGGGGAGTGGGCAATCAGCCCCAGCATTTT
TRBD1 many TRBJ2-5 TRBV4-3 CASSQEPPGQGKETQYF TGCGCCAGCAGCCAAGAGCCTCCGGGACAGGGGAAAGAGACCCAGTACTTC
TRBD1 many TRBJ2-2 TRBV29-1 CSVDLGQGNTGELFF TGCAGCGTTGACCTCGGACAGGGGAACACCGGGGAGCTGTTTTTT
. few TRBJ1-5 TRBV4-1 CASIRYLGDRTQPQHF TGCGCCAGCATCCGGTATCTAGGGGATCGTACCCAGCCCCAGCATTTT
. many TRBJ2-5 TRBV5-1 CASSLDPLVETQYF TGCGCCAGCAGCTTGGACCCACTCGTAGAGACCCAGTACTTC
TRBD2 few TRBJ2-1 TRBV4-2 CASSQGGLANEQFF TGTGCCAGCAGCCAAGGGGGACTAGCAAATGAGCAGTTCTTC
TRBD1 few TRBJ1-2 TRBV4-1 CASSPLLDRDGYTF TGCGCCAGCAGCCCCCTCCTGGACAGGGATGGCTACACCTTC
. few TRBJ2-3 TRBV28 CASTPGGGWTDTQYF TGTGCCAGCACCCCAGGGGGGGGGTGGACAGATACGCAGTATTTT
. few TRBJ2-1 TRBV19 CASSIGTLSSYNEQFF TGTGCCAGTAGTATCGGGACTCTCAGCTCCTACAATGAGCAGTTCTTC
. . TRBJ1-1 TRBV5-1 CASRRSGINTEAFF TGCGCCAGCAGACGAAGCGGGATTAACACTGAAGCTTTCTTT
. many TRBJ2-3 TRBV20-1 CSARDLGTSTDTQYF TGCAGTGCTAGAGATCTCGGGACTAGCACAGATACGCAGTATTTT
. many TRBJ2-7 TRBV5-1 CASSQRTAYEQYF TGCGCCAGCAGCCAAAGGACGGCCTACGAGCAGTACTTC
TRBD1 many TRBJ2-4 TRBV6-2/TRBV6-3 CASTKGDRKGNIQYF TGTGCCAGCACTAAGGGGGACAGGAAGGGAAACATTCAGTACTTC
. many TRBJ1-5 TRBV2 CASSYPARLNQPQHF TGTGCCAGCAGTTACCCTGCCCGTCTTAATCAGCCCCAGCATTTT
. many TRBJ1-1 TRBV4-1 CASSPNQGSYTEAFF TGCGCCAGCAGCCCTAATCAGGGGTCCTACACTGAAGCTTTCTTT
. few TRBJ2-5 TRBV12-3/TRBV12-4 CASSAGMGTQYF TGTGCCAGCTCGGCGGGGATGGGGACCCAGTACTTC
TRBD2 many TRBJ2-3 TRBV18 CASSPREGPDTQYF TGTGCCAGCTCACCAAGGGAGGGACCAGATACGCAGTATTTT
. many TRBJ1-1 TRBV29-1 CSVGRKSMNTEAFF TGCAGCGTTGGGAGGAAGTCCATGAACACTGAAGCTTTCTTT
TRBD1 many TRBJ2-1 TRBV14 CASSQDFWDRGPNEQFF TGTGCCAGCAGCCAAGATTTTTGGGACAGGGGACCGAATGAGCAGTTCTTC
TRBD2 few TRBJ2-2 TRBV6-5 CASTWGEGNTGELFF TGTGCCAGCACTTGGGGGGAGGGGAACACCGGGGAGCTGTTTTTT